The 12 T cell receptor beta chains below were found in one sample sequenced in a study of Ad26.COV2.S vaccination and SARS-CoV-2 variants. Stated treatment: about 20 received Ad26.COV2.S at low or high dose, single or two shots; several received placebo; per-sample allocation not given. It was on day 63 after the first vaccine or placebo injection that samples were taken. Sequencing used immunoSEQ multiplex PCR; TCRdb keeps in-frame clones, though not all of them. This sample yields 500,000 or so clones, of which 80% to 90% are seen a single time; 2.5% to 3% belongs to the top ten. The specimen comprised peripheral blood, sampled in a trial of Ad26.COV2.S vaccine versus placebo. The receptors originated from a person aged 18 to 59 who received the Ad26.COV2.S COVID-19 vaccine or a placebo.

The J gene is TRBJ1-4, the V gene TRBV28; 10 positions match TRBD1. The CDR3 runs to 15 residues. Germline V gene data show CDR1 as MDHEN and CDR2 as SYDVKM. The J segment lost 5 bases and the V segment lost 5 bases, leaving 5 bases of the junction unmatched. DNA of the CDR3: TGTGCCAGCAGTAACGGGGACAGGGGAAATGAAAAACTGTTTTTT. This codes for CASSNGDRGNEKLFF.

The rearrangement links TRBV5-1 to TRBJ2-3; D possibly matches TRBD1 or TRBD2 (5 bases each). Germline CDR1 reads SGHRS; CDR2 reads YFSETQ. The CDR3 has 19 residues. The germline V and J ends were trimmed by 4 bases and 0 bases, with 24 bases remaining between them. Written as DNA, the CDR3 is TGCGCCAGCAGCCGACAGCCGCTAAGGACTCGGGCTAGCACAGATACGCAGTATTTT. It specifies CASSRQPLRTRASTDTQYF.

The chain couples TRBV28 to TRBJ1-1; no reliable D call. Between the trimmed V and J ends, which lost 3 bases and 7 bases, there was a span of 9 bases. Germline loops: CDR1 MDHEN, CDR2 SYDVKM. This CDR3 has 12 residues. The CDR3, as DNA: TGTGCCAGCAGTTTTTCGGACGGTGAAGCTTTCTTT. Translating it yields CASSFSDGEAFF.

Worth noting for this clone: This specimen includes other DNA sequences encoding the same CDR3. The CDR3 loop is CASSLMGYNEQFF. In DNA form, the CDR3 reads TGTGCCAGCAGCTTAATGGGTTACAATGAGCAGTTCTTC. This chain uses TRBV7-3 with TRBJ2-1; no clear D gene. In germline, CDR1 is SGHTA, CDR2 FQGTGA. Trimming pared 1 base from V and 4 bases from J, leaving 5 bases between. The CDR3 is 13 residues long.

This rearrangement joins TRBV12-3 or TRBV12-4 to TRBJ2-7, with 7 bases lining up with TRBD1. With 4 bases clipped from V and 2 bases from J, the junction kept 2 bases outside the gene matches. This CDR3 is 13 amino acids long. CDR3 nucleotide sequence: TGTGCCAGCAGTTGGACAGGACCCTACGAGCAGTACTTC. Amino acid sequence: CASSWTGPYEQYF.

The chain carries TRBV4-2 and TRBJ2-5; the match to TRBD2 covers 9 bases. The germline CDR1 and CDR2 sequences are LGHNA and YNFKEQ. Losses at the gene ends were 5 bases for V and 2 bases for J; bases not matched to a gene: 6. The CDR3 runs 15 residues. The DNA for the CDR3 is TGTGCCAGCAGCTTAGCGGGAGCAAATCAAGAGACCCAGTACTTC. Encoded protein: CASSLAGANQETQYF.

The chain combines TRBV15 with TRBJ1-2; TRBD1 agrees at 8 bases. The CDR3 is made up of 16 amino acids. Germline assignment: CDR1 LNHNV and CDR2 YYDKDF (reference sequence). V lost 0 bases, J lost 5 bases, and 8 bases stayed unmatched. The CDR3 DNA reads TGTGCCACCAGCAGAGATCCTGTGGACAGGGCTTATGGCTACACCTTC. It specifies CATSRDPVDRAYGYTF.

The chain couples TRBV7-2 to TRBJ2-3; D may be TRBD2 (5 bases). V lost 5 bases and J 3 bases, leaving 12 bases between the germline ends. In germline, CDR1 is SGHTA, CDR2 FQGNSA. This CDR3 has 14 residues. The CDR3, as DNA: TGTGCCAGCAGCCCAGAGGGATCTACAGATACGCAGTATTTT. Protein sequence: CASSPEGSTDTQYF.

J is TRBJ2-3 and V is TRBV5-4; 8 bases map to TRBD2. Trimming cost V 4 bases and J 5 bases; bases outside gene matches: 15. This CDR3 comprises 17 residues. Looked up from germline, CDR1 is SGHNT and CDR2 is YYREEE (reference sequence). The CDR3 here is CASSPPRRGAQGDTQYF. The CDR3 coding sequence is TGTGCCAGCAGCCCCCCCCGGCGGGGGGCCCAAGGAGATACGCAGTATTTT. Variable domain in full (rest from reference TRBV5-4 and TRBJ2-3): ETGVTQSPTHLIKTRGQQVTLRCSSQSGHNTVSWYQQALGQGPQFIFQYYREEENGRGNFPPRFSGLQFPNYSSELNVNALELDDSALYLCASSPPRRGAQGDTQYFGPGTRLTVL.

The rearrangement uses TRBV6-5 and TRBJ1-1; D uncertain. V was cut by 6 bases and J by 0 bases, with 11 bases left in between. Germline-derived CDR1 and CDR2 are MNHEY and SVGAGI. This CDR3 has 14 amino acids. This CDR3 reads CASRPTIMNTEAFF. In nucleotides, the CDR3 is TGTGCCAGCAGACCCACAATCATGAACACTGAAGCTTTCTTT.

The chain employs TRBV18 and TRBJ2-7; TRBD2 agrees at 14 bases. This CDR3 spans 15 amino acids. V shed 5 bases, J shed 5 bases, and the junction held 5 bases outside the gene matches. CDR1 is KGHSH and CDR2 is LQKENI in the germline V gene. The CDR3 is CASSTGLAGDNEQYV. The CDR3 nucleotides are TGTGCCAGCTCAACGGGACTAGCGGGAGATAACGAGCAGTACGTC.

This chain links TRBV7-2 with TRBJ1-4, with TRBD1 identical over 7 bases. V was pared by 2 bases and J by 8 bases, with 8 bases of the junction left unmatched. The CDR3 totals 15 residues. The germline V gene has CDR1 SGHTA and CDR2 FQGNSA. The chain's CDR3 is CASSLNTGVWEKLFF. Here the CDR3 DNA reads TGTGCCAGCAGCTTAAACACAGGGGTGTGGGAAAAACTGTTTTTT.